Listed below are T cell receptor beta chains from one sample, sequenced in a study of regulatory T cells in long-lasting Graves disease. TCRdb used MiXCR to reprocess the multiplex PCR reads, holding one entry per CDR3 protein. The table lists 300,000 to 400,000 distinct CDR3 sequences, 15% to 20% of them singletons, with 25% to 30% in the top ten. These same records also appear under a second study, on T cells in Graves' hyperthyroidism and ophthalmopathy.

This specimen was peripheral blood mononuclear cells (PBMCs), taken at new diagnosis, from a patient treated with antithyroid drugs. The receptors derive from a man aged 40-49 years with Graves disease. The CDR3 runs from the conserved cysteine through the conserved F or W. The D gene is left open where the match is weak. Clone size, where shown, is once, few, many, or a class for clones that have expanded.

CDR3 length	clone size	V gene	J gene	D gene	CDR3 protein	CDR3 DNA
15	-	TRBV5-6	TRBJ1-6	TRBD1	CASSPGTGYNSPLHF	TGTGCCAGCAGCCCGGGGACAGGGTATAATTCACCCCTCCACTTT
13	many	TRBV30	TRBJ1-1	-	CAWSGEVNTEAFF	TGTGCCTGGAGTGGCGAAGTAAACACTGAAGCTTTCTTT
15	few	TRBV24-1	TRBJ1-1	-	CATSGHGTQNTEAFF	TGTGCCACCAGTGGCCACGGGACACAGAACACTGAAGCTTTCTTT
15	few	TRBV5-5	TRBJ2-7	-	CASSLGSKISYEQYF	TGTGCCAGCAGCTTGGGGTCGAAGATATCCTACGAGCAGTACTTC
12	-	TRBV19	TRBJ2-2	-	CASRTSTGELFF	TGTGCCAGTCGCACCTCCACCGGGGAGCTGTTTTTT
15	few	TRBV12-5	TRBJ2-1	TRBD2	CASGSLSSGGIEQFF	TGTGCTAGTGGTTCCCTTTCTAGCGGGGGCATTGAGCAGTTCTTC
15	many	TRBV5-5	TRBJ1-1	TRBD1	CASSLEGTGRTEAFF	TGTGCCAGCAGCTTGGAGGGGACAGGGCGCACTGAAGCTTTCTTT
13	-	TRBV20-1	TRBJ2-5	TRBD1	CSARGGTAETQYF	TGCAGTGCTAGAGGGGGGACAGCCGAGACCCAGTACTTC
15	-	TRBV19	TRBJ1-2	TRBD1	CASSPPGQIFYGYTF	TGTGCCAGTAGTCCACCGGGACAGATTTTCTATGGCTACACCTTC
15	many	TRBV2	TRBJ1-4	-	CASSEVVAGNEKLFF	TGTGCCAGCAGTGAAGTGGTGGCCGGTAATGAAAAACTGTTTTTT
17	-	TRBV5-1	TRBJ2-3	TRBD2	CASNVGLAGGHTDTQYF	TGCGCCAGCAACGTGGGGCTAGCGGGGGGCCACACAGATACGCAGTATTTT
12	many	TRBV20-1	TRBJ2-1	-	CSALNPYNEQFF	TGCAGTGCTCTAAACCCCTACAATGAGCAGTTCTTC
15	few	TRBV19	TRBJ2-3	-	CASSRDPGTTDTQYF	TGTGCCAGTAGTCGGGACCCGGGAACCACAGATACGCAGTATTTT
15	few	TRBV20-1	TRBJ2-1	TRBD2	CSARTSGGLYNEQFF	TGCAGTGCCCGGACTAGCGGGGGGCTCTACAATGAGCAGTTCTTC
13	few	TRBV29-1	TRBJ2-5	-	CSVEGRSRETQYF	TGCAGCGTTGAAGGCCGGTCGAGAGAGACCCAGTACTTC
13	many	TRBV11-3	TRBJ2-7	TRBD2	CASSQTSTTEQYF	TGTGCCAGCAGCCAGACTAGCACGACCGAGCAGTACTTC
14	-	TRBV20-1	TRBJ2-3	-	CSARRGGNTDTQYF	TGCAGTGCTAGAAGGGGGGGAAACACAGATACGCAGTATTTT
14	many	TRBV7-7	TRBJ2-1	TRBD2	CASSLGTSGDEQFF	TGTGCCAGCAGCTTAGGGACTAGCGGGGATGAGCAGTTCTTC
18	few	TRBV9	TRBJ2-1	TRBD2	CASSSRWEGRISYNEQFF	TGTGCCAGCAGCTCCCGCTGGGAGGGGAGAATCTCCTACAATGAGCAGTTCTTC
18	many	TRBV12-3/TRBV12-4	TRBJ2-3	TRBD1	CASSLASIWDRVSDTQYF	TGTGCCAGCAGTTTAGCGAGCATTTGGGACAGGGTGTCAGATACGCAGTATTTT
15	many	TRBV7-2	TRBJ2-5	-	CASSLGSTNQETQYF	TGTGCCAGCAGCTTAGGGTCGACAAACCAAGAGACCCAGTACTTC
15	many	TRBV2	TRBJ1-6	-	CASSEARAYNSPLHF	TGTGCCAGCAGTGAGGCACGAGCCTATAATTCACCCCTCCACTTT
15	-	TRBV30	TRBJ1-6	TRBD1	CAWSTPDRGGSPLHF	TGTGCCTGGAGTACCCCGGACAGGGGGGGATCACCCCTCCACTTT
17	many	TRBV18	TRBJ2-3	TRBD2	CASSPTSGGSSTDTQYF	TGTGCCAGCTCACCAACTAGCGGGGGCTCTAGCACAGATACGCAGTATTTT
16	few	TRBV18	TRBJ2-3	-	CASSKDRGARADTQYF	TGTGCCAGCTCAAAGGATAGGGGGGCTCGGGCAGATACGCAGTATTTT
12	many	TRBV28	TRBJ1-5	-	CASSLRTRPQHF	TGTGCCAGCAGCCTTCGTACCCGGCCCCAGCATTTT
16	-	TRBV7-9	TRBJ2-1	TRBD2	CASSQRGGLMNNEQFF	TGTGCCAGCTCCCAGCGGGGGGGCCTAATGAACAATGAGCAGTTCTTC
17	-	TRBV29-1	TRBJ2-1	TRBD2	CSVLAGGRAGAYNEQFF	TGCAGCGTACTAGCGGGGGGGAGGGCTGGGGCCTACAATGAGCAGTTCTTC
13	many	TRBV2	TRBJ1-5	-	CASSRDGAQPQHF	TGTGCCAGCAGTCGGGACGGGGCTCAGCCCCAGCATTTT
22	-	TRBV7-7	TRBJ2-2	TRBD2	CASSRSLPVYSGGAGGTGELFF	TGTGCTAGCAGCCGAAGCCTCCCCGTTTATAGCGGGGGGGCAGGAGGCACCGGGGAGCTGTTTTTT
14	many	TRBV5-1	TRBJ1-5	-	CASRLDPVSGPQHF	TGCGCCAGCAGATTGGATCCAGTCTCAGGGCCCCAGCATTTT
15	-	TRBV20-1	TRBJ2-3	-	CSARDYPVGPDTQYF	TGCAGTGCTAGAGATTATCCAGTGGGACCAGATACGCAGTATTTT
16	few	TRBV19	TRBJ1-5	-	CASSILGRYSNQPQHF	TGTGCCAGTAGTATACTCGGACGGTATAGCAATCAGCCCCAGCATTTT
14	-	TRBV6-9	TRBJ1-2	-	CASSSRTYPYGYTF	TGTGCCAGCAGTTCTCGGACATATCCCTATGGCTACACCTTC
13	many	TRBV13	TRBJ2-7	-	CASSLEGHYEQYF	TGTGCCAGCAGCTTAGAGGGCCACTACGAGCAGTACTTC
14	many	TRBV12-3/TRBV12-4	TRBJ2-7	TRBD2	CASRTGTSGGEQYF	TGTGCCAGCAGAACCGGGACTAGCGGGGGAGAGCAGTACTTC
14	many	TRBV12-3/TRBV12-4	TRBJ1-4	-	CASSFAQGGGKLFF	TGTGCCAGCAGTTTTGCACAGGGCGGCGGAAAACTGTTTTTT
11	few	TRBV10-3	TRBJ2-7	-	CANGRSHEQYF	TGTGCCAACGGACGTTCCCACGAGCAGTACTTC
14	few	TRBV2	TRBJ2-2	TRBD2	CASRLAGAVGELFF	TGTGCCAGCAGACTAGCGGGGGCGGTCGGGGAGCTGTTTTTT
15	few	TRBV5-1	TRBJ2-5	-	CASSLGVRVIETQYF	TGCGCCAGCAGCTTGGGTGTCAGGGTGATTGAGACCCAGTACTTC
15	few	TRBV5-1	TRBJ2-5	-	CASSLLTGDQETQYF	TGCGCCAGCAGCTTGCTGACCGGGGACCAAGAGACCCAGTACTTC